Described below is a single T cell receptor beta chain sequence and its context. No antigen is known for it. This specimen belongs to a study of spatial heterogeneity in lung cancer. About the research overall: Combinations of a unique TCR and a UMI were tallied in raw reads, and on average each appeared more than ten times.

Described time point: sample taken at primary tumor resection. Unsorted whole RNA samples from tumor, nontumor lung or frozen PBMC were sequenced. The cohort: roughly 72 early-stage, untreated non-small cell lung cancer patients. Study results and limitations: At resection, ubiquitous expanded tumor TCRs appeared in blood more than at follow-up.

The library protocol tagged each TCR cDNA with a unique molecular identifier. One entry per CDR3 protein results from TCRdb running MiXCR on the 5' RACE reads. The data show about 85,000 distinct CDR3 sequences, approximately 18% seen once. There are 16 residues in the CDR3. V gave up 0 bases and J gave up 1 base, with 10 bases separating them. Germline lookup yields CDR1 SGHRS and CDR2 YFSETQ. This sample comprised PBMCs, obtained at surgery. The V gene is TRBV5-1, the J gene TRBJ2-2, with D maybe TRBD1 (5 bases). This TCR came from a male donor with early-stage non-small cell lung cancer. The CDR3, as DNA: TGCGCCAGCAGCTTGGAGGTTCAGGGGAACACCGGGGAGCTGTTTTTT. It codes for CASSLEVQGNTGELFF.